The present entry profiles one T cell receptor (beta chain) with its context. The data were obtained in a study of technical replicates of blood from a handful of donors. Assay used: immunoSEQ multiplex PCR; TCRdb lists only in-frame clones, some missing. In the table there are tens of thousands of clones, 85% to 95% of which are singletons. CDR1 and CDR2 from the germline V gene are LNHNV and YYDKDF (reference sequence). The V end lost 2 bases, the J end lost 6 bases, and 5 bases lay between the germline ends. This CDR3 is 12 amino acids long. This TCR was recovered from a human donor in good health. This chain connects TRBV15 to TRBJ2-1; D perhaps matches TRBD1 (5 bases). The specimen was T cells isolated from PBMCs. The CDR3 loop reads CATSRQGNEQFF. In DNA form, the CDR3 reads TGTGCCACCAGCAGACAGGGCAATGAGCAGTTCTTC.